These 30 T cell receptor beta chains came from one sample sequenced in a study of T cell responses to AZD1222 COVID-19 vaccine. Clones were read by immunoSEQ multiplex PCR, and TCRdb kept only the in-frame ones, dropping some. This repertoire shows approximately 110,000 clones, over 75% found once; its top ten account for roughly 13%. The sample consisted of peripheral blood, taken on day 0 of MenACWY control vaccination. All receptors come from an adult in good health.

The gene calls are TRBV6-6 and TRBJ2-1; D possibly corresponds to TRBD1 (7 bases). V gave up 7 bases and J gave up 6 bases, with 10 bases separating them. Germline CDR1 MNHNY, CDR2 SVGAGI (reference sequence). The CDR3 runs to 12 residues. CDR3 sequence: CASKQGGNEQFF. CDR3 bases: TGTGCCAGCAAGCAGGGGGGCAATGAGCAGTTCTTC.

This clone was seen once. The chain employs TRBV6-2 or TRBV6-3 and TRBJ2-7; TRBD1 aligns across 8 bases. This CDR3 spans 14 amino acids. V dropped 2 bases and J dropped 9; count of bases not matched to a gene: 9. Germline V gene sequence: CDR1 MNHEY, CDR2 SVGEGT. In DNA, the CDR3 is TGTGCCAGCAGTTACCCTGACAGGGGATTTGCGCAGTACTTC. Protein product: CASSYPDRGFAQYF.

This clone has a handful of counts. The genes are TRBV6-2 or TRBV6-3 and TRBJ1-2, with TRBD1 as a possible D gene (6 bases). The germline V gene has CDR1 MNHEY and CDR2 SVGEGT. CDR3 length equals 15 residues. Deletions cut 4 bases from V and 4 bases from J, with 16 bases between. CDR3 loop: CASSSRGGDTYGYTF. The CDR3 bases are TGTGCCAGCAGTTCCCGAGGGGGGGATACCTATGGCTACACCTTC.

The gene calls are TRBV5-1 and TRBJ1-3; weak D call: TRBD1 (6 bases). The CDR3 has 15 amino acids. Trimming took 0 bases from V and 4 from J, leaving 11 bases between them. The germline gives CDR1 SGHRS, CDR2 YFSETQ. Written as DNA, the CDR3 is TGCGCCAGCAGCTTGGCAGGGGAGAGAGGAAACACCATATATTTT. Translation: CASSLAGERGNTIYF.

V usage is TRBV6-5 and J usage is TRBJ1-4, with D perhaps matching TRBD1 (5 bases). Germline-derived CDR1 and CDR2 are MNHEY and SVGAGI. There are 15 residues in the CDR3. V was pared by 0 bases and J by 7 bases, with 12 bases between. The CDR3 is CASSYSEGMGEKLFF. For the CDR3, the DNA is TGTGCCAGCAGTTACTCAGAGGGGATGGGTGAAAAACTGTTTTTT.

The chain uses TRBV7-2 and TRBJ1-5; D might be TRBD1 (6 bases). V lost 1 base and J 7 bases, leaving 8 bases between the germline ends. The CDR3 extends over 13 amino acids. From germline, CDR1 is SGHTA and CDR2 FQGNSA. CDR3 bases: TGTGCCAGCAGCTTAGATGGACAGCAGCCCCAGCATTTT. Protein product: CASSLDGQQPQHF. The full variable domain, in which reference TRBV7-2 and TRBJ1-5 provide the parts outside the CDR3, is GAGVSQSPSNKVTEKGKDVELRCDPISGHTALYWYRQSLGQGLEFLIYFQGNSAPDKSGLPSDRFSAERTGGSVSTLTIQRTQQEDSAVYLCASSLDGQQPQHFGDGTRLSIL.

This chain connects TRBV7-2 to TRBJ1-2; D not resolved. CDR1 is SGHTA, CDR2 FQGNSA, per germline. The CDR3 sequence is 16 residues long. Trimming took off 2 bases at V and 0 bases at J, with 13 bases between the two ends. The CDR3 DNA follows: TGTGCCAGCAGCTTATCTCCAGAGAAAGCTAACTATGGCTACACCTTC. This encodes CASSLSPEKANYGYTF.

This clone was seen a few times. Here the CDR3 reads CASSPVASYEQYF. DNA for the CDR3: TGCGCCAGCAGCCCCGTGGCCTCCTACGAGCAGTACTTC. The V call is TRBV5-1, the J call TRBJ2-7; D not certain. Germline V CDR1 and CDR2: SGHRS, YFSETQ. Trimming removed 4 bases from V and 0 bases from J, with 8 bases in between. The CDR3 has 13 residues. The whole variable domain, remainder taken from reference TRBV5-1 and TRBJ2-7, is KAGVTQTPRYLIKTRGQQVTLSCSPISGHRSVSWYQQTPGQGLQFLFEYFSETQRNKGNFPGRFSGRQFSNSRSEMNVSTLELGDSALYLCASSPVASYEQYFGPGTRLTVT.

CDR3 amino acids: CASSIVGGLVDQPQHF. The CDR3 DNA follows: TGTGCCAGTAGTATAGTAGGGGGTTTAGTAGATCAGCCCCAGCATTTT. This chain joins TRBV19 and TRBJ1-5, with D perhaps TRBD1 (6 bases). Germline V CDR1 and CDR2: LNHDA, SQIVND (reference sequence). Trimming took off 1 base at V and 5 bases at J, with 15 bases between the two ends. This CDR3 has 16 amino acids.

The chain couples TRBV30 to TRBJ1-2; TRBD1 might be the D (6 bases). V lost 2 bases to trimming and J lost 7 bases, with 14 bases between them. The CDR3 is 13 residues long. Germline V lookup: CDR1 GTSNPN, CDR2 SVGIG (reference sequence). CDR3 DNA sequence: TGTGCCTGGAGTCGGGGGGCCCCTTTTGGCTACACCTTC. Translation: CAWSRGAPFGYTF.

This chain connects TRBV10-3 to TRBJ1-5; D is ambiguous. Trimming took off 0 bases at V and 0 bases at J, with 6 bases between the two ends. CDR1 is ENHRY, CDR2 SYGVKD, per germline. The CDR3 runs to 15 residues. The CDR3 is CAISESNLSNQPQHF. In DNA form, the CDR3 reads TGTGCCATCAGTGAGTCGAACCTTAGCAATCAGCCCCAGCATTTT.

V is TRBV30 and J is TRBJ1-4, with TRBD1 as a possible D gene (6 bases). V was shortened by 0 bases and J by 6 bases, with 8 bases between the two germline ends. Germline values: CDR1 GTSNPN, CDR2 SVGIG (reference sequence). The CDR3 consists of 13 residues. CDR3 DNA: TGTGCCTGGAGTGTAAGGGGGGATGAAAAACTGTTTTTT. Translation gives CAWSVRGDEKLFF.

This chain links TRBV24-1 with TRBJ1-5, with no clear D. This CDR3 spans 14 amino acids. Per the germline V gene, CDR1 is KGHDR and CDR2 is SFDVKD. The V and J ends lost 0 bases and 1 base respectively, with 3 bases between them. CDR3 bases: TGTGCCACCAGTGATTTGTTCAGCAATCAGCCCCAGCATTTT. Encoded protein: CATSDLFSNQPQHF.

This chain uses TRBV5-1 with TRBJ1-4; D possibly corresponds to TRBD1 (5 bases). The CDR3 consists of 14 residues. V was cut by 4 bases and J by 3 bases, with 10 bases left in between. Germline loops: CDR1 SGHRS, CDR2 YFSETQ. CDR3 region: CASSPGLANEKLFF. Written as DNA, the CDR3 is TGCGCCAGCAGCCCGGGGCTCGCTAATGAAAAACTGTTTTTT.

The rearrangement links TRBV5-8 to TRBJ1-5, with 7 bases fitting TRBD1. The CDR3 runs to 15 residues. Germline V gives CDR1 SGHTS, CDR2 YDEGEE. With V trimmed by 7 bases and J by 3 bases, 10 bases remained unmatched. The CDR3: CASVNNDRDNQPQHF. The CDR3 DNA reads TGTGCCAGCGTAAACAATGACAGGGACAATCAGCCCCAGCATTTT. Based on the CDR3 plus reference TRBV5-8 and TRBJ1-5, the full variable domain is EAGVTQSPTHLIKTRGQQATLRCSPISGHTSVYWYQQALGLGLQFLLWYDEGEERNRGNFPPRFSGRQFPNYSSELNVNALELEDSALYLCASVNNDRDNQPQHFGDGTRLSIL.

V is TRBV7-3 and J is TRBJ1-6; weak D call: TRBD1 (5 bases). Trimming shortened V by 5 bases and J by 7 bases, and 15 bases separated the two germline ends. Germline V lookup: CDR1 SGHTA, CDR2 FQGTGA. This CDR3 has 15 amino acids. Here the CDR3 DNA reads TGTGCCAGCAGCCCCGATGGGACCCGCAATTCACCCCTCCACTTT. Its translation: CASSPDGTRNSPLHF.

The gene calls are TRBV28 and TRBJ1-5, with 7 bases that match TRBD1. Germline V CDR1 and CDR2: MDHEN, SYDVKM. The CDR3 contains 14 residues. The V segment lost 10 bases and the J segment 7 bases; nucleotides outside the gene matches: 13. CDR3 DNA sequence: TGTGCCACCCTTATTACAGGGGTCGGGCAGCCCCAGCATTTT. Its translation: CATLITGVGQPQHF.

The rearrangement uses TRBV6-1 and TRBJ2-2; D not resolved. Trimming removed 3 bases at V and 4 bases at J, with 6 bases between. The V gene's germline CDR1 is MNHNS and CDR2 SASEGT. This CDR3 is built from 13 residues. The DNA for the CDR3 is TGTGCCAGCAGTGATGTAGTCACCGGGGAGCTGTTTTTT. It codes for CASSDVVTGELFF.

The chain recombines TRBV13 with TRBJ1-5; 8 positions agree with TRBD1. The CDR3 spans 15 residues. V was clipped by 4 bases and J by 0 bases; unmatched bases: 2. Per germline, CDR1 PRHDT and CDR2 FYEKMQ (reference sequence). CDR3 coding DNA: TGTGCCAGCAGCTACGGGACAGGTAGCAATCAGCCCCAGCATTTT. Translated, it gives CASSYGTGSNQPQHF.

The chain uses TRBV28 and TRBJ1-6, with TRBD1 as a possible D gene (5 bases). The CDR3 length is 12 residues. The ends were cut back, 7 bases at V and 10 bases at J, with 11 bases in the middle. The germline gives CDR1 MDHEN, CDR2 SYDVKM. CDR3 protein: CASIGWGSPLHF. The CDR3 nucleotides read TGTGCCAGCATCGGTTGGGGGTCACCCCTCCACTTT.

This clone appeared a few times. The J gene is TRBJ2-7, the V gene TRBV15; D gene unclear. The germline V and J ends were trimmed by 4 bases and 3 bases, with 7 bases remaining between them. The V gene's germline CDR1 is LNHNV and CDR2 YYDKDF (reference sequence). The CDR3 totals 12 residues. The CDR3 sequence: CATSTGNYEQYF. The CDR3, as DNA: TGTGCCACCAGCACTGGGAACTACGAGCAGTACTTC.

The rearrangement uses TRBV18 and TRBJ2-2, with unresolved D. V lost 2 bases, J lost 4 bases, and 8 bases lay in between. In germline, CDR1 is KGHSH, CDR2 LQKENI. CDR3 length equals 14 residues. Here the CDR3 DNA reads TGTGCCAGCTCACCAACTACTCGCACCGGGGAGCTGTTTTTT. This codes for CASSPTTRTGELFF.

The rearrangement joins TRBV10-3 to TRBJ2-5; weak D call: TRBD2 (5 bases). The CDR3 is 14 amino acids. Trimming removed 1 base from V and 4 bases from J, with 10 bases in between. Germline values: CDR1 ENHRY, CDR2 SYGVKD. CDR3 nucleotide sequence: TGTGCCATCAGTGAGTTCCCAGCGGCAGAGACCCAGTACTTC. Protein sequence: CAISEFPAAETQYF.

The gene calls are TRBV5-1 and TRBJ1-6; the match to TRBD1 covers 9 bases. The length of the CDR3 is 15 residues. CDR1 and CDR2 (germline): SGHRS, YFSETQ. V lost 3 bases to trimming and J lost 7 bases; unmatched junction nucleotides: 5. The CDR3 protein is CASSSGDRVNSPLHF. CDR3 coding DNA: TGCGCCAGCAGCTCCGGGGACAGGGTGAATTCACCCCTCCACTTT. Variable domain in full (rest from reference TRBV5-1 and TRBJ1-6): KAGVTQTPRYLIKTRGQQVTLSCSPISGHRSVSWYQQTPGQGLQFLFEYFSETQRNKGNFPGRFSGRQFSNSRSEMNVSTLELGDSALYLCASSSGDRVNSPLHFGNGTRLTVT.

At least ten counts were recorded for this clone. The chain links TRBV11-3 to TRBJ2-7, with 7 bases that match TRBD1. Germline V lookup: CDR1 SGHNT, CDR2 YENEEA. The CDR3 runs 15 residues. The ends lost 3 bases at V and 7 bases at J; junction bases unmatched: 12. CDR3 nucleotides: TGTGCCAGCAGCTTTTCCGGGACAGCTTACTCTGAGCAGTACTTC. It codes for CASSFSGTAYSEQYF.

V gene TRBV6-2 or TRBV6-3 combines with J gene TRBJ2-1; 9 nucleotides match TRBD2. This CDR3 comprises 17 residues. The V and J ends lost 2 bases and 5 bases, in that order; junction bases with no gene match: 10. The germline V gene has CDR1 MNHEY and CDR2 SVGEGT. CDR3 residues: CASSYKVAGAWDNEQFF. The DNA of the CDR3 is TGTGCCAGCAGTTACAAGGTAGCGGGGGCCTGGGACAATGAGCAGTTCTTC.

The rearrangement links TRBV4-3 to TRBJ2-1, with a tentative D call TRBD2 (6 bases). CDR3 length equals 17 residues. The germline gives CDR1 LGHNA, CDR2 YSLEER. Between the trimmed V and J ends, which lost 4 bases and 0 bases, there was a span of 16 bases. The CDR3 sequence: CASSRARGLDSYNEQFF. The CDR3 DNA follows: TGCGCCAGCAGCCGAGCTAGGGGACTTGACTCCTACAATGAGCAGTTCTTC.

This clone has a handful of counts. The rearrangement joins TRBV27 to TRBJ2-5; TRBD2 aligns across 7 bases. CDR3 length: 15 residues. In germline, CDR1 is MNHEY, CDR2 SMNVEV (reference sequence). The junction had 5 bases not matched to a gene; V was cut back by 3 bases and J by 1 base. CDR3 bases: TGTGCCAGCAGTTTCGGGATAGCGGGCCAAGAGACCCAGTACTTC. Its protein is CASSFGIAGQETQYF.

J is TRBJ1-5 and V is TRBV23-1, with a tentative D call TRBD1 (5 bases). TRBV23-1 is placed among ORFs of uncertain function. The CDR3 consists of 23 residues. The ends were cut back, 3 bases at V and 0 bases at J, with 33 bases in the middle. For the CDR3, the DNA is TGCGCCAGCAGTCAGGGGGAAATAAAAGATTCCCCCTTTATCGCCTATAGCAATCAGCCCCAGCATTTT. As protein: CASSQGEIKDSPFIAYSNQPQHF.

This clone was seen a handful of times. This chain joins TRBV29-1 and TRBJ2-7; possible D gene TRBD2, 5 bases. Germline CDR1 SQVTM, CDR2 ANQGSEA. This CDR3 has 15 residues. The V and J ends lost 0 bases and 3 bases respectively, with 15 bases between them. Written as DNA, the CDR3 is TGCAGCGTTGAAGATCGGGAAGGTAAAGGCTACGAGCAGTACTTC. This sequence encodes CSVEDREGKGYEQYF.